Presented here are 11 T cell receptor beta chains from one specimen sequenced in a study of CXCR3-negative and CXCR3-positive naive CD8 T cells. Study-level results: Hydrophobicity was higher for TRB CDR3s found in CXCR3-positive naive cells than in CXCR3-negative naive cells.

Carrying UMI labels, the TRB cDNA libraries were prepared through 5' RACE. TCRdb re-called the 5' RACE reads and shows each CDR3 protein once, DNA omitted. Recorded for this sample: some 5,400 distinct CDR3 sequences. The antigens for these receptors are not known. Sequenced input: naive CXCR3+ CD8+ T cells from blood. Subset noted: CD45RO-CCR7+CD27+CD95- naive CD8+ T cells expressing CXCR3 (TNR3+). The source is a human donor in good health. Some clones in this sample may be carry-over from other donors' samples.

This clonotype is called medium-sized (0.01 to 0.1%) based on its frequency. This chain connects TRBV14 to TRBJ2-7; TCRdb returns TRBD1, unconfirmable since there is no DNA. The CDR3 totals 15 residues. Germline-derived CDR1 and CDR2 are SGHDN and FVKESK. This CDR3 is CASSQEQGGAYEQYF.

The chain is built from TRBV13 and TRBJ2-1; checking the TCRdb D call of TRBD1 is not possible without DNA. Germline-derived CDR1 and CDR2 are PRHDT and FYEKMQ (reference sequence). This CDR3 is 16 amino acids long. This chain's CDR3 is CASSLGMAGVYNEQFF.

CDR3 loop: CASSSTSGGHNEQFF. V and J are TRBV7-2 and TRBJ2-1; TCRdb selects TRBD2, and the lack of DNA leaves this call unchecked. The CDR3 extends over 15 amino acids. Germline V gene data show CDR1 as SGHTA and CDR2 as FQGNSA.

J is TRBJ2-3 and V is TRBV29-1; TCRdb designates TRBD1, a call that cannot be tested without DNA. Germline CDR1 reads SQVTM; CDR2 reads ANQGSEA. The CDR3 contains 13 residues. CDR3 protein: CSDLTGSQDTQYF.

The chain couples TRBV4-1 to TRBJ2-7; no DNA is available, so the TRBD1 call from TCRdb remains unchecked. Looked up from germline, CDR1 is MGHRA and CDR2 is YSYEKL. The CDR3 runs to 14 residues. The CDR3: CASSPGTAFYEQYF.

The chain uses TRBV12-3 or TRBV12-4 and TRBJ2-1. The CDR3 extends over 14 amino acids. CDR3 loop: CASSPRRSYNEQFF.

The V call is TRBV6-5, the J call TRBJ2-2; absent DNA, TCRdb's TRBD1 call cannot be checked. The CDR3 extends over 16 amino acids. Germline V gene data show CDR1 as MNHEY and CDR2 as SVGAGI. CDR3 amino acids: CASSYSTGRGTGELFF.

The chain joins TRBV3-1 to TRBJ2-1; TCRdb's D gene call, TRBD1, goes unchecked for lack of DNA. Germline V gene data show CDR1 as LGHDT and CDR2 as YNNKEL (reference sequence). The CDR3 loop spans 15 amino acids. CDR3 sequence reads: CASSHGTGSYNEQFF.

The chain recombines TRBV13 with TRBJ1-4. The CDR3 sequence is 14 residues long. Germline CDR1 and CDR2: PRHDT and FYEKMQ (reference sequence). CDR3 protein: CASSLVGNGEKLFF.

The CDR3 loop reads CASSEFRGAYEQYF. This chain uses TRBV2 with TRBJ2-7; the D call of TRBD1 rests on TCRdb alone, since no DNA is present to check it. The CDR3 is 14 residues long. Germline CDR1 SNHLY, CDR2 FYNNEI.

The V call is TRBV25-1, the J call TRBJ1-1; TCRdb outputs TRBD1, but without DNA this stays unchecked. From germline, CDR1 is MGHDK and CDR2 SYGVNS. The CDR3 is made up of 11 amino acids. CDR3 sequence reads: CASGTGVEAFF.